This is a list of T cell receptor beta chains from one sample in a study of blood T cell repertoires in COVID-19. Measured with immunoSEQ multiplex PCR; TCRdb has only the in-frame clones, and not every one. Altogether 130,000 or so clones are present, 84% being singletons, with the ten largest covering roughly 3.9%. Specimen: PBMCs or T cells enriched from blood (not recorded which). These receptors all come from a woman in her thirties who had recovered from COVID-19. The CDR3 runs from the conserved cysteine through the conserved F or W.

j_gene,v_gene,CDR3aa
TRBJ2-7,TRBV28,CASSFAPDGTYEQYF
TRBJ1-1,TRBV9,CASSVIGDTEAFF
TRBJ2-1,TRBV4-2,CASSQEGEGTYNEQFF
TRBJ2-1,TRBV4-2,CASSQDGLAGSDEQFF
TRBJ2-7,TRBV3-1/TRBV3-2,CASSRVSGAGQYF
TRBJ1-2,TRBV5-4,CASSFDRVYGYTF
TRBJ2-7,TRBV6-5,CASSYAGTSYSYEQYF
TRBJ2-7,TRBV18,CASSPSRDREYF
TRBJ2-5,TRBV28,CASLARGAETQYF
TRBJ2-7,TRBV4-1,CASSRGQAAYEQYF
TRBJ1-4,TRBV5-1,CASSLVGSTNEKLFF
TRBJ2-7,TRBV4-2,CASSQNAKQYF
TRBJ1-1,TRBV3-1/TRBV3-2,CASSQGGRAEAFF
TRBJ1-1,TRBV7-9,CASTRGLRGFAFF
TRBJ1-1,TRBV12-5,CASGLGVKAFF
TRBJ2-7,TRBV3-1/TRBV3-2,CASSQTGRVTYEQYF
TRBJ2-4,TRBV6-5,CASTSELAKNIQYF
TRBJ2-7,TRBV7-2,CASSVRQGDNEQYF
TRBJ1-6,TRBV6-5,CASSYSTGRNNSPLHF
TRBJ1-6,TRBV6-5,CASSWTGPDYNSPLHF
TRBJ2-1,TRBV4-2,CASSLRLAAHEQFF
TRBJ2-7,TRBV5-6,CASSLTTGAGEQYF
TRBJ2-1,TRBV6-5,CASSYVGRGNEQFF
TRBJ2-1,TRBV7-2,CASSLVSASYNEQFF
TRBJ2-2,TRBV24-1,CATSGTGGKAGELFF
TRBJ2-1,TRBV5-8,CASSLARGTNSNEQFF
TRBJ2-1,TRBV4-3,CASSQGTSSYNEQFF
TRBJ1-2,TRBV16,CASRGQGMAYGYTF
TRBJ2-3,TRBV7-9,CASSTSGQGTQYF
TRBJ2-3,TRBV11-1,CASSPRGSTDTQYF
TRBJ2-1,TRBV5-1,CASSPGTSGPTRFF
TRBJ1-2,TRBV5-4,CASSPGSLGGYGYTF
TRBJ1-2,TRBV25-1,CASRTGSYGYTF
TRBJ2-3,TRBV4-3,CASSQGRDRGLVSTDTQYF
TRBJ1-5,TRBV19,CASSRDRTRRSNQPQHF
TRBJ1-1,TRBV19,CASSLRAAVTEAFF
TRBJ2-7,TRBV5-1,CASSFKTGGSYEQYF
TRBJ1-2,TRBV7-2,CASSLSGGYTF
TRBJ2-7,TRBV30,CAWRASGGSGQYF
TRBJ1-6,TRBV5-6,CASSLSGGGHSPLHF
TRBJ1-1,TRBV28,CASSFASASGRSFF
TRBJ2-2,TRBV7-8,CASSLFRRANTGELFF
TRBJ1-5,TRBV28,CAISDREGDQPQHF
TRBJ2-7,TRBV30,CAWVGTGRPYEQYF
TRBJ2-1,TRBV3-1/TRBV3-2,CASSRGVFSGSGNEQFF
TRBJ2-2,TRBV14,CASRLAPNTGELFF
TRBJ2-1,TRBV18,CASSEKQVNEQFF
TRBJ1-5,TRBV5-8,CASSPGQGAFGNQPQHF
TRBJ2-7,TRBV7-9,CASSFPGLVYEQYF
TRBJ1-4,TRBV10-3,CAISGTQQGAREKLFF
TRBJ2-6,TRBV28,CASSSLSGANVLTF